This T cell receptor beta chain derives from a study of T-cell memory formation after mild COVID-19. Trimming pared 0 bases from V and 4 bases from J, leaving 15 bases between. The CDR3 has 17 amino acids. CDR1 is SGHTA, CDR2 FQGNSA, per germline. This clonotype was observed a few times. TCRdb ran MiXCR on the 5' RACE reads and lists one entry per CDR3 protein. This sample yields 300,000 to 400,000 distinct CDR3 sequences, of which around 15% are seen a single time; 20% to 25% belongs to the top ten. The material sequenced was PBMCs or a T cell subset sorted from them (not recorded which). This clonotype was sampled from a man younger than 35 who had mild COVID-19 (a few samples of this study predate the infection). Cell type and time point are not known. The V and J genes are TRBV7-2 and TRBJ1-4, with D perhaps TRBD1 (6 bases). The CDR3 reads CASSLAALGRGNEKLFF. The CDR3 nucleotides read TGTGCCAGCAGCTTAGCCGCTTTAGGCAGGGGTAATGAAAAACTGTTTTTT.